These 32 T cell receptor beta chains were all obtained from the same sample, sequenced in a study of beta chain features in type 1 diabetes. What these receptors recognize is not known. The entirety of the isolated RNA underwent reverse transcription, so expressed TCRB transcripts were sequenced. Using immunoSEQ multiplex PCR, the repertoire was profiled, and TCRdb retains in-frame clones only, with some absent. The profile covers under 300,000 clones, with about a tenth appearing a single time and more than 0.015% taken by the ten largest. Study results and limitations: Moderate yet significant TCRB CDR3 shortening was seen in Type 1 diabetes patients in all four CD4+ subsets.

The sequenced sample was naive CD4+ T cells from blood. These TCRs come from a man aged 30 to 39 with type 1 diabetes.

V usage is TRBV5-1 and J usage is TRBJ2-2; 7 bases line up with TRBD1. Unmatched junction bases numbered 1, after V lost 1 base and J lost 1 base. The CDR3 loop spans 15 amino acids. Germline CDR1 reads SGHRS; CDR2 reads YFSETQ. CDR3 nucleotide sequence: TGCGCCAGCAGCTTGACAGGGGTGAACACCGGGGAGCTGTTTTTT. Translation gives CASSLTGVNTGELFF.

The rearrangement links TRBV5-1 to TRBJ2-2; 7 bases match TRBD1. V trimming: 4 bases; J trimming: 4 bases; junction bases outside the gene matches: 10. In germline, CDR1 is SGHRS, CDR2 YFSETQ. The CDR3 length is 16 residues. CDR3 DNA sequence: TGCGCCAGCAGCAGAGCAGGGGGTATCGCCACCGGGGAGCTGTTTTTT. This codes for CASSRAGGIATGELFF.

V usage is TRBV5-6 and J usage is TRBJ2-7; maybe TRBD1 (6 bases). This CDR3 has 13 amino acids. V was shortened by 3 bases and J by 4 bases, with 11 bases between the two germline ends. Germline CDR1 is SGHDT and CDR2 is YYEEEE. The CDR3, as DNA: TGTGCCAGCAGCTGGGTACAGGGTTACGAGCAGTACTTC. Translated, it gives CASSWVQGYEQYF.

V is TRBV9 and J is TRBJ2-7, with 7 bases fitting TRBD2. The length of the CDR3 is 17 residues. Germline V gene sequence: CDR1 SGDLS, CDR2 YYNGEE. J was trimmed by 0 bases and V by 3 bases; bases with no gene match: 12. CDR3 sequence: CASSALSGAGTSYEQYF. The DNA of the CDR3 is TGTGCCAGCAGCGCACTTTCTGGAGCGGGGACCTCCTACGAGCAGTACTTC.

The genes are TRBV11-2 and TRBJ2-5, with 14 nucleotides matching TRBD2. Germline-derived CDR1 and CDR2 are SGHAT and FQNNGV. V lost 5 bases, J lost 4 bases, and 9 bases stayed unmatched. The CDR3 loop spans 17 amino acids. The CDR3 here is CASSPQTSGGAGETQYF. The CDR3 DNA sequence: TGTGCCAGCAGCCCGCAGACTAGCGGGGGGGCGGGAGAGACCCAGTACTTC. The full variable domain, with the rest looked up from reference TRBV11-2 and TRBJ2-5, is EAGVAQSPRYKIIEKRQSVAFWCNPISGHATLYWYQQILGQGPKLLIQFQNNGVVDDSQLPKDRFSAERLKGVDSTLKIQPAKLEDSAVYLCASSPQTSGGAGETQYFGPGTRLLVL.

This chain joins TRBV7-3 and TRBJ1-2; TRBD1 matches 8 bases. The CDR3 is 13 residues long. Germline V CDR1 and CDR2: SGHTA, FQGTGA. After removal of 5 bases from V and 3 bases from J, the junction contained 2 bases not matched to a gene. The CDR3 DNA follows: TGTGCCAGCAGCATGGACAGGGACTATGGCTACACCTTC. Protein sequence: CASSMDRDYGYTF.

This rearrangement joins TRBV10-3 to TRBJ1-4; 11 bases are a match to TRBD1. CDR1 ENHRY and CDR2 SYGVKD come from the germline V gene. The ends lost 5 bases at V and 5 bases at J; junction bases unmatched: 10. CDR3 size: 17 residues. CDR3 sequence (DNA): TGTGCCATCAGTCCATCAGAAGGACAGGGGGCAAATGAAAAACTGTTTTTT. This translates into CAISPSEGQGANEKLFF.

J is TRBJ2-5 and V is TRBV19; perhaps TRBD2 as D (5 bases). Trimming took off 3 bases at V and 3 bases at J, with 11 bases between the two ends. CDR1 LNHDA and CDR2 SQIVND come from the germline V gene (reference sequence). CDR3 length: 14 residues. The chain's CDR3 is CASSMQAGEETQYF. The CDR3 DNA reads TGTGCCAGTAGTATGCAGGCGGGCGAAGAGACCCAGTACTTC.

This clone was seen a handful of times. The rearrangement joins TRBV6-5 to TRBJ2-5, with TRBD2 matching 8 bases. V shed 4 bases, J shed 5 bases, and the junction held 9 bases outside the gene matches. Looked up from germline, CDR1 is MNHEY and CDR2 is SVGAGI. The CDR3 extends over 15 amino acids. The CDR3 DNA reads TGTGCCAGCAGTTTCGGGGGGGTACCAGGGGAGACCCAGTACTTC. Residues: CASSFGGVPGETQYF.

In its sample, this clone was seen once. The J gene is TRBJ2-3, the V gene TRBV7-3, with D unresolved. V lost 5 bases and J lost 0, with 9 bases in between. Germline values: CDR1 SGHTA, CDR2 FQGTGA. CDR3 length equals 14 residues. In DNA, the CDR3 is TGTGCCAGCAGCACCCGACTTAGCACAGATACGCAGTATTTT. Its translation: CASSTRLSTDTQYF.

The J gene is TRBJ2-7, the V gene TRBV28; D perhaps matches TRBD1 (5 bases). Trimming left V 4 bases short and J 4 bases short, with 14 bases between. In germline, CDR1 is MDHEN, CDR2 SYDVKM. The CDR3 length is 14 residues. The CDR3 is CASSSYGARYEQYF. The CDR3 bases are TGTGCCAGCAGTTCATATGGGGCTAGGTACGAGCAGTACTTC. The full variable domain, in which reference TRBV28 and TRBJ2-7 provide the parts outside the CDR3, is DVKVTQSSRYLVKRTGEKVFLECVQDMDHENMFWYRQDPGLGLRLIYFSYDVKMKEKGDIPEGYSVSREKKERFSLILESASTNQTSMYLCASSSYGARYEQYFGPGTRLTVT.

This clone has only a few counts. This chain joins TRBV5-1 and TRBJ1-5; 9 bases agree with TRBD1. Germline lookup yields CDR1 SGHRS and CDR2 YFSETQ. V shed 4 bases and J 7 bases; nucleotides not matched to a gene: 9. This CDR3 is built from 15 residues. DNA of the CDR3: TGCGCCAGCAGCCCCTCCGGGACAGGGAGGCAGCCCCAGCATTTT. Residues: CASSPSGTGRQPQHF. Full variable domain (remainder filled in from reference TRBV5-1 and TRBJ1-5): KAGVTQTPRYLIKTRGQQVTLSCSPISGHRSVSWYQQTPGQGLQFLFEYFSETQRNKGNFPGRFSGRQFSNSRSEMNVSTLELGDSALYLCASSPSGTGRQPQHFGDGTRLSIL.

V is TRBV30 and J is TRBJ1-4, with unresolved D. CDR3 length: 13 amino acids. The V end lost 3 bases, the J end lost 4 bases, and 9 bases lay between the germline ends. CDR1 and CDR2 from the germline V gene are GTSNPN and SVGIG (reference sequence). The CDR3 DNA is TGTGCCTGGAGCCGGGAAAATAATGAAAAACTGTTTTTT. This translates into CAWSRENNEKLFF. The full variable domain, in which reference TRBV30 and TRBJ1-4 provide the parts outside the CDR3, is SQTIHQWPATLVQPVGSPLSLECTVEGTSNPNLYWYRQAAGRGLQLLFYSVGIGQISSEVPQNLSASRPQDRQFILSSKKLLLSDSGFYLCAWSRENNEKLFFGSGTQLSVL.

The gene calls are TRBV11-2 and TRBJ2-5; the D gene is possibly TRBD2 (5 bases). The ends were cut back, 5 bases at V and 1 base at J, with 11 bases in the middle. The germline gives CDR1 SGHAT, CDR2 FQNNGV. The CDR3 spans 14 residues. Here the CDR3 DNA reads TGTGCCAGCAGCCTAGTCCGGGGCCAAGAGACCCAGTACTTC. The encoded protein is CASSLVRGQETQYF.

This sequence joins TRBV5-6 and TRBJ1-2, with unresolved D. Germline CDR1 and CDR2: SGHDT and YYEEEE. The CDR3 covers 15 residues. The V gene lost 3 bases and the J gene lost 1 base, with 13 bases spanning the gap. The CDR3 DNA is TGTGCCAGCAGCTCCCTTCCCAGGATTAACTATGGCTACACCTTC. Encoded protein: CASSSLPRINYGYTF.

This clone was seen a few times. CDR3 loop: CASSFGQGFYEQYF. The CDR3 nucleotides are TGCGCCAGCAGCTTTGGACAGGGATTCTACGAGCAGTACTTC. V gene TRBV5-1 combines with J gene TRBJ2-7, with 8 bases aligning to TRBD1. The germline V gene has CDR1 SGHRS and CDR2 YFSETQ. CDR3 length: 14 residues. Losses at the gene ends were 2 bases for V and 3 bases for J; bases not matched to a gene: 4.

The genes are TRBV7-3 and TRBJ2-1; 9 bases agree with TRBD2. The germline V gene has CDR1 SGHTA and CDR2 FQGTGA. The CDR3 has 14 residues. Losses at the gene ends were 9 bases for V and 1 base for J; bases not matched to a gene: 4. Written as DNA, the CDR3 is TGTGCCAGTGGCACTAGCGGGTCCTACAATGAGCAGTTCTTC. Protein product: CASGTSGSYNEQFF.

The J gene is TRBJ2-1, the V gene TRBV14; no clear D gene. Germline V CDR1 and CDR2: SGHDN, FVKESK. The CDR3 contains 14 residues. With 2 bases removed from V and 2 bases from J, the gap between germline ends came to 7 bases. The CDR3 DNA is TGTGCCAGCAGCCAAATTACGGCCTACAATGAGCAGTTCTTC. Amino acid sequence: CASSQITAYNEQFF.

A few counts support this clone. This sequence joins TRBV11-1 and TRBJ2-4; 7 bases match TRBD2. The CDR3 totals 14 residues. After removal of 5 bases from V and 8 bases from J, the junction contained 9 bases not matched to a gene. CDR1 and CDR2 (germline): SGHAT, FQDESV (reference sequence). CDR3 loop: CASSLGGEGYIQYF. CDR3 nucleotides: TGTGCCAGCAGCCTTGGGGGGGAAGGATACATTCAGTACTTC.

This clone was seen only a few times. The chain recombines TRBV2 with TRBJ2-7; TRBD1 agrees at 7 bases. The CDR3 totals 13 residues. After removal of 5 bases from V and 3 bases from J, the junction contained 4 bases not matched to a gene. Germline V gene data show CDR1 as SNHLY and CDR2 as FYNNEI. The CDR3 nucleotides read TGTGCCAGCAGTCGGGACAGAAACTACGAGCAGTACTTC. Amino acids: CASSRDRNYEQYF.

The rearrangement links TRBV5-1 to TRBJ1-1; TRBD1 aligns across 9 bases. This CDR3 has 13 residues. Germline V lookup: CDR1 SGHRS, CDR2 YFSETQ. Losses at the gene ends were 4 bases for V and 4 bases for J; bases not matched to a gene: 2. CDR3 DNA sequence: TGCGCCAGCAGCCTACAGGGGGCCACTGAAGCTTTCTTT. The encoded protein is CASSLQGATEAFF.

This chain connects TRBV4-3 to TRBJ1-5; D may be TRBD1 (5 bases). Trimming removed 1 base at V and 7 bases at J, with 20 bases between. This CDR3 comprises 17 residues. Germline CDR1 reads LGHNA; CDR2 reads YSLEER. The CDR3 is CASSQVFMGGLQQPQHF. The CDR3 coding sequence is TGCGCCAGCAGCCAAGTTTTTATGGGGGGATTACAACAGCCCCAGCATTTT.

The chain combines TRBV29-1 with TRBJ1-2; no clear D gene. The CDR3 has 13 residues. Germline V gene lookup returns CDR1 SQVTM and CDR2 ANQGSEA. V lost 1 base, J lost 9 bases, and 15 bases lay in between. CDR3 DNA sequence: TGCAGCGTTGAAGTTTCGGCGTTGACAAGCTACACCTTC. It translates to CSVEVSALTSYTF. Full variable domain (missing parts from reference TRBV29-1 and TRBJ1-2): SAVISQKPSRDICQRGTSLTIQCQVDSQVTMMFWYRQQPGQSLTLIATANQGSEATYESGFVIDKFPISRPNLTFSTLTVSNMSPEDSSIYLCSVEVSALTSYTFGSGTRLTVV.

Written as DNA, the CDR3 is TGTGCCAGCAGGGCCGGACAGAGCGAGCAGTACTTC. Translating it yields CASRAGQSEQYF. The rearrangement uses TRBV28 and TRBJ2-7; tentative D call: TRBD1 (6 bases). Trimming removed 6 bases from V and 6 bases from J, with 12 bases in between. The CDR3 length is 12 residues. Germline lookup yields CDR1 MDHEN and CDR2 SYDVKM.

The sample holds a few counts of this clone. CDR3 region: CSADLQGDGELFF. For the CDR3, the DNA is TGCAGCGCCGATTTACAGGGGGACGGGGAGCTGTTTTTT. This rearrangement joins TRBV29-1 to TRBJ2-2; 8 bases fit TRBD1. This CDR3 has 13 amino acids. Trimming took 7 bases from V and 7 from J; bases not matched to a gene: 8. Germline V lookup: CDR1 SQVTM, CDR2 ANQGSEA.

This clone was observed a few times. J is TRBJ2-7 and V is TRBV9, with a weak D call TRBD1 (6 bases). The germline V gene has CDR1 SGDLS and CDR2 YYNGEE. The CDR3 is 15 residues long. Trimming shortened V by 2 bases and J by 4 bases, and 16 bases separated the two germline ends. The CDR3 loop is CASSVDSTGVYEQYF. DNA of the CDR3: TGTGCCAGCAGCGTGGATTCGACAGGAGTTTACGAGCAGTACTTC.

This clone was counted only a few times. V gene TRBV25-1 combines with J gene TRBJ1-2; tentatively, D is TRBD1 (6 bases). The CDR3 extends over 13 amino acids. The germline CDR1 and CDR2 sequences are MGHDK and SYGVNS. The V end was cut by 1 base, the J end by 9 bases, with 12 bases between. CDR3 nucleotides: TGTGCCAGCAGTGAATGGGGGCGGACGAGCTACACCTTC. Protein sequence: CASSEWGRTSYTF.

J is TRBJ1-2 and V is TRBV4-1; the match to TRBD1 covers 8 bases. The CDR3 spans 15 residues. V lost 0 bases, J lost 8 bases, and 8 bases stayed unmatched. Per germline, CDR1 MGHRA and CDR2 YSYEKL. CDR3 coding DNA: TGCGCCAGCAGCCAAGAAGGACAGGGTCTCCTGGGCTACACCTTC. As protein: CASSQEGQGLLGYTF.

The V gene is TRBV5-1, the J gene TRBJ2-1; weak D call: TRBD1 (5 bases). CDR1 and CDR2 from the germline V gene are SGHRS and YFSETQ. V dropped 3 bases and J dropped 7 bases, with 11 bases sitting between them. This CDR3 has 13 amino acids. The CDR3 region has the DNA TGCGCCAGCAGCTCGGACACCTCTAATGAGCAGTTCTTC. It is translated as CASSSDTSNEQFF.

This sequence joins TRBV4-3 and TRBJ2-7, with D uncertain. V was clipped by 3 bases and J by 5 bases, with 14 bases between them. There are 14 residues in the CDR3. Germline-derived CDR1 and CDR2 are LGHNA and YSLEER. The CDR3 reads CASSHLDRPDEQYF. The CDR3 nucleotides read TGCGCCAGCAGCCACCTAGACCGTCCTGACGAGCAGTACTTC.

This clone has a handful of counts. The chain has TRBV7-9 and TRBJ2-7, with TRBD1 matching over 8 bases. The CDR3 loop spans 14 amino acids. V was clipped by 4 bases and J by 2 bases; unmatched bases: 4. The germline V gene encodes CDR1 SEHNR and CDR2 FQNEAQ (reference sequence). The CDR3 protein is CASSSLDRAYEQYF. The CDR3 nucleotides are TGTGCCAGCAGCTCCCTGGACAGGGCCTACGAGCAGTACTTC.

This clone has just a few counts. The CDR3 DNA reads as TGCGCCAGTGGACAGACTCAGGGGAATTCACCCCTCCACTTT. This codes for CASGQTQGNSPLHF. The chain has TRBV4-3 and TRBJ1-6, with a possible D match to TRBD1 (6 bases). CDR1 and CDR2 (germline): LGHNA, YSLEER. Trimming took off 9 bases at V and 7 bases at J, with 16 bases between the two ends. CDR3 length: 14 amino acids.